The 21 T cell receptor beta chains below come from one sample, sequenced in a study of cytomegalovirus exposure and HLA in healthy donors. Primers: 60 Vbeta forward and 13 Jbeta reverse. The assay was immunoSEQ multiplex PCR, and TCRdb's table has in-frame clones only and misses some. In the table there are approximately 190,000 clones, roughly 73% of which are singletons. The sequenced sample was PBMCs. Receptors originate from a woman aged 25 to 39 in good health and CMV-seropositive.

This sequence joins TRBV6-4 and TRBJ2-5, with a weak D call TRBD2 (6 bases). The CDR3 covers 17 residues. V was clipped by 0 bases and J by 1 base, with 15 bases between them. Germline assignment: CDR1 MRHNA and CDR2 SNTAGT. This CDR3 reads CASSDSSVRESQETQYF. CDR3 coding DNA: TGTGCCAGCAGTGACTCAAGTGTTCGGGAGAGCCAAGAGACCCAGTACTTC.

This clone was detected only a few times. V is TRBV6-5 and J is TRBJ1-4; D is unresolved. The V and J ends lost 0 bases and 15 bases respectively, with 17 bases between them. Germline values: CDR1 MNHEY, CDR2 SVGAGI. The CDR3 totals 14 residues. CDR3 sequence reads: CASSYSLLGISVFF. CDR3 bases: TGTGCCAGCAGTTACTCGTTACTCGGGATCTCCGTGTTTTTT.

This CDR3 reads CASSEPGGYYGYTF. CDR3 coding DNA: TGCGCCAGCAGTGAGCCAGGGGGTTACTATGGCTACACCTTC. V usage is TRBV10-2 and J usage is TRBJ1-2; 7 nucleotides line up with TRBD1. Trimming removed 2 bases from V and 3 bases from J; junction bases left unmatched: 3. Germline V gives CDR1 WSHSY, CDR2 SAAADI. The CDR3 runs 14 residues.

The gene calls are TRBV18 and TRBJ2-2; D gene uncertain. CDR3 length: 15 residues. The V gene's germline CDR1 is KGHSH and CDR2 LQKENI. The V gene lost 4 bases and the J gene lost 1 base, with 10 bases spanning the gap. CDR3 region: CASSLGQKNTGELFF. CDR3 DNA sequence: TGTGCCAGCTCACTGGGCCAAAAGAACACCGGGGAGCTGTTTTTT.

The chain joins TRBV5-4 to TRBJ1-6; TRBD1 matches at 9 bases. The CDR3 contains 16 residues. Germline CDR1 reads SGHNT; CDR2 reads YYREEE (reference sequence). J was trimmed by 9 bases and V by 4 bases; bases with no gene match: 11. The CDR3 bases are TGTGCCAGCAGCCTGGGACAGGGTGGTGTATTTTCACCCCTCCACTTT. Translated: CASSLGQGGVFSPLHF.

The V and J genes are TRBV5-6 and TRBJ2-5, with 12 bases lining up with TRBD2. The J segment lost 5 bases and the V segment lost 0 bases, leaving 2 bases of the junction unmatched. This CDR3 spans 15 amino acids. CDR1 SGHDT and CDR2 YYEEEE come from the germline V gene. In DNA form, the CDR3 reads TGTGCCAGCAGCTTGGGACTAGCGGGAGTTGAGACCCAGTACTTC. It codes for CASSLGLAGVETQYF.

The gene calls are TRBV30 and TRBJ2-7; 8 positions match TRBD1. The V gene end was trimmed by 1 base and the J gene end by 11 bases; junction bases not matched to a gene: 10. The CDR3 loop spans 13 amino acids. CDR1 and CDR2 from the germline V gene are GTSNPN and SVGIG (reference sequence). The CDR3 DNA reads TGTGCCTGGAGTGCGGGGCCAGGGGGCGCAGAGTACTTC. It is translated as CAWSAGPGGAEYF. The full variable domain, rest sourced from reference TRBV30 and TRBJ2-7, is SQTIHQWPATLVQPVGSPLSLECTVEGTSNPNLYWYRQAAGRGLQLLFYSVGIGQISSEVPQNLSASRPQDRQFILSSKKLLLSDSGFYLCAWSAGPGGAEYFGPGTRLTVT.

The rearrangement joins TRBV5-1 to TRBJ1-2; the D gene is possibly TRBD1 (5 bases). The V end was cut by 3 bases, the J end by 1 base, with 7 bases between. CDR1 is SGHRS and CDR2 is YFSETQ in the germline V gene. The CDR3 spans 13 residues. In DNA, the CDR3 is TGCGCCAGCAGCTCCCAGGGTAACTATGGCTACACCTTC. Its protein is CASSSQGNYGYTF.

V is TRBV19 and J is TRBJ1-5; 12 nucleotides match TRBD1. The CDR3 covers 15 residues. Germline V lookup: CDR1 LNHDA, CDR2 SQIVND (reference sequence). V shed 6 bases, J shed 5 bases, and the junction held 5 bases outside the gene matches. CDR3: CASRGTGGMDQPQHF. The CDR3 nucleotides are TGTGCCAGTAGGGGGACAGGGGGCATGGATCAGCCCCAGCATTTT.

The genes are TRBV29-1 and TRBJ2-1; 9 bases align to TRBD2. This CDR3 is 16 amino acids long. CDR1 and CDR2 from the germline V gene are SQVTM and ANQGSEA. Trimming removed 1 base from V and 8 bases from J; junction bases left unmatched: 12. The CDR3: CSVEGSAGGPLDEQFF. The CDR3, as DNA: TGCAGCGTTGAAGGTTCGGCGGGGGGGCCTCTCGATGAGCAGTTCTTC.

The chain recombines TRBV6-6 with TRBJ1-1; no clear D gene. From germline, CDR1 is MNHNY and CDR2 SVGAGI (reference sequence). The CDR3 sequence is 13 residues long. The V gene lost 6 bases and the J gene lost 5 bases, with 13 bases spanning the gap. The CDR3 sequence is CASRPMPQTEAFF. The CDR3 nucleotides read TGTGCCAGCAGACCAATGCCACAGACTGAAGCTTTCTTT.

The DNA for the CDR3 is TGTGCCAGCAGCTTTTACCAGGGGGTAATCAATCAGCCCCAGCATTTT. Translated, it gives CASSFYQGVINQPQHF. The chain uses TRBV5-8 and TRBJ1-5, with 7 bases matching TRBD1. The CDR3 spans 16 residues. CDR1 is SGHTS and CDR2 is YDEGEE in the germline V gene. Losses at the gene ends were 2 bases for V and 3 bases for J; bases not matched to a gene: 8.

This chain links TRBV6-5 with TRBJ2-7; tentative D call: TRBD1 (6 bases). CDR1 and CDR2 from the germline V gene are MNHEY and SVGAGI. The V end lost 5 bases, the J end lost 6 bases, and 11 bases lay between the germline ends. The CDR3 is 12 amino acids. Here the CDR3 reads CASSRDRTEQYF. CDR3 coding DNA: TGTGCCAGCAGTCGCGACAGGACCGAGCAGTACTTC.

The chain uses TRBV29-1 and TRBJ2-3; 9 bases are a match to TRBD1. V shed 3 bases and J 4 bases; nucleotides not matched to a gene: 8. Germline CDR1 is SQVTM and CDR2 is ANQGSEA. This CDR3 region has 15 residues. DNA of the CDR3: TGCAGCGTTGAGGGGAGACAGGGGGTGTCAGATACGCAGTATTTT. It yields the protein CSVEGRQGVSDTQYF.

This chain connects TRBV4-2 to TRBJ2-1; D is perhaps TRBD2 (5 bases). Trimming took 0 bases from V and 0 from J, leaving 9 bases between them. The CDR3 is made up of 16 amino acids. From germline, CDR1 is LGHNA and CDR2 YNFKEQ. CDR3 nucleotides: TGTGCCAGCAGCCAAGAGGGCACTAGCTCCTACAATGAGCAGTTCTTC. This translates into CASSQEGTSSYNEQFF.

This clone was seen a handful of times. This chain connects TRBV5-3 to TRBJ1-1, with TRBD1 identical over 7 bases. TRBV5-3 is annotated as an ORF whose role is uncertain. The CDR3 loop spans 17 amino acids. Trimming removed 0 bases from V and 5 bases from J; junction bases left unmatched: 13. The CDR3 reads CARSLVTGQFVYTEAFF. The CDR3, as DNA: TGTGCCAGAAGCTTGGTTACGGGACAGTTCGTATATACTGAAGCTTTCTTT.

This chain links TRBV29-1 with TRBJ1-4; the D is unclear. The CDR3 length is 13 residues. Trimming cost V 7 bases and J 3 bases, with 12 bases left between them. Germline CDR1 reads SQVTM; CDR2 reads ANQGSEA. The CDR3, as DNA: TGCAGCGCTTTACTGACTCCTAATGAAAAACTGTTTTTT. Translation gives CSALLTPNEKLFF.

The genes are TRBV5-1 and TRBJ2-3; maybe TRBD2 (6 bases). Per the germline V gene, CDR1 is SGHRS and CDR2 is YFSETQ. The CDR3 runs 15 residues. Trimming stripped 1 base from V and 1 base from J, with 10 bases between. CDR3 amino acids: CASSLSGDRTDTQYF. CDR3 coding DNA: TGCGCCAGCAGCTTGTCGGGGGACCGCACAGATACGCAGTATTTT. The full variable domain, with the rest looked up from reference TRBV5-1 and TRBJ2-3, is KAGVTQTPRYLIKTRGQQVTLSCSPISGHRSVSWYQQTPGQGLQFLFEYFSETQRNKGNFPGRFSGRQFSNSRSEMNVSTLELGDSALYLCASSLSGDRTDTQYFGPGTRLTVL.

V is TRBV4-2 and J is TRBJ2-1, with 8 positions matching TRBD2. The CDR3 is made up of 13 amino acids. Germline CDR1 and CDR2: LGHNA and YNFKEQ. The V gene end was trimmed by 4 bases and the J gene end by 9 bases; junction bases not matched to a gene: 5. The CDR3 reads CASSPGGGCEQFF. The CDR3 DNA follows: TGTGCCAGCAGCCCGGGAGGGGGTTGTGAGCAGTTCTTC.

The chain couples TRBV5-4 to TRBJ2-3, with TRBD1 as a possible D gene (5 bases). Looked up from germline, CDR1 is SGHNT and CDR2 is YYREEE (reference sequence). Trimming pared 2 bases from V and 0 bases from J, leaving 7 bases between. The CDR3 sequence is 14 residues long. CDR3 bases: TGTGCCAGCAGCTTAGGGGCTAGCACAGATACGCAGTATTTT. Translated, it gives CASSLGASTDTQYF. The full variable domain, its missing parts supplied by reference TRBV5-4 and TRBJ2-3, is ETGVTQSPTHLIKTRGQQVTLRCSSQSGHNTVSWYQQALGQGPQFIFQYYREEENGRGNFPPRFSGLQFPNYSSELNVNALELDDSALYLCASSLGASTDTQYFGPGTRLTVL.

The rearrangement joins TRBV16 to TRBJ1-6; 10 bases are a match to TRBD1. Germline assignment: CDR1 KGHSY and CDR2 FQNENV. The CDR3 extends over 15 amino acids. Trimming at V came to 4 bases and at J to 9 bases, leaving 6 bases not matched to a gene. CDR3 protein: CASSPVGQGTSPLHF. The CDR3 DNA follows: TGTGCCAGCAGCCCCGTGGGACAGGGGACTTCACCCCTCCACTTT.